This entry describes one T cell receptor beta chain. Its antigen is not identified. The sample is drawn from a study of graft-versus-host responses after intestinal transplantation. Study-wide background: Multivisceral, liver-intestinal, or isolated intestinal transplants were performed in recipients. Every recipient had anti-thymocyte globulin induction and 2 to 3 years of tacrolimus plus steroids. Study-level points and caveats: Association was observed between peak circulating GvH clone levels and early post-transplant HvG declines. Subjects displaying graft-donor T cell macrochimerism possessed elevated graft-versus-host to host-versus-graft clonal ratios inside allografts.

The protocol was immunoSEQ multiplex PCR, while the TCRdb copy is restricted to in-frame clones and leaves out a portion. The table records over 85,000 clones, 85% to 95% of them present only once. The origin of this receptor is a human donor who received an intestinal transplant. This specimen was unstimulated CD8+ T cells sorted from spleen or lymph node cells, taken before intestinal transplant.

The CDR3 sequence: CASSLLWGGIYNEQFF. The DNA for the CDR3 is TGTGCCAGCAGCTTGCTCTGGGGCGGGATCTACAATGAGCAGTTCTTC. This chain joins TRBV5-6 and TRBJ2-1; D is perhaps TRBD2 (6 bases). The CDR3 is 16 amino acids. CDR1 and CDR2 from the germline V gene are SGHDT and YYEEEE. The ends were cut back, 1 base at V and 3 bases at J, with 14 bases in the middle.